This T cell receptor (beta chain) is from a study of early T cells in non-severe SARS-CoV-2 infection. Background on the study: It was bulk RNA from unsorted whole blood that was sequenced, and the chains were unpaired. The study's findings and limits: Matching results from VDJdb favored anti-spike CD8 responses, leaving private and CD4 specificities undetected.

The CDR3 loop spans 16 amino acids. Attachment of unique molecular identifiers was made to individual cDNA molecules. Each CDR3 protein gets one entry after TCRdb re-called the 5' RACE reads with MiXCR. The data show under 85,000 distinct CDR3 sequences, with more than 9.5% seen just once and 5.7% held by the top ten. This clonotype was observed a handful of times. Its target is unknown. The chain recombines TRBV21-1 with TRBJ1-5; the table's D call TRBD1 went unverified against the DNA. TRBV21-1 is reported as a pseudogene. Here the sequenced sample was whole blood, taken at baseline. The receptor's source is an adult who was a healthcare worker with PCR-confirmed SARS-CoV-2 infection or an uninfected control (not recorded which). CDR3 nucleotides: TGTGCCAGCAATCAGGGGACATTTTTTCGGAATCAGCCCCAGCATTTT. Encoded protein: CASNQGTFFRNQPQHF.